This TCR beta chain was captured in a study of CD8 T cells in Susac syndrome. It was negative isolation that provided the CD8+ and CD4+ T cells, whereas TEMRA cells were enriched by FACS. Reverse transcription of about 0.45 to 1 ug RNA was performed with random hexamers. Multiplex immunoSEQ PCR targeted 54 Vbeta and 13 Jbeta TCR beta segments. Using its own MiXCR run on the immunoSEQ multiplex PCR reads, TCRdb lists one record per CDR3 protein. The table shows some 120,000 distinct CDR3 sequences, with approximately 94% occurring only once. In germline, CDR1 is MNHNS, CDR2 SASEGT. This CDR3 has 12 residues. The V end lost 8 bases, the J end lost 3 bases, and 11 bases lay between the germline ends.

The sequencing input was CD4+ T cells from PBMCs. This sequence joins TRBV6-1 and TRBJ2-7, with D possibly being TRBD2 (6 bases). The clonotype originates from a human donor with multiple sclerosis. The CDR3 loop is CASEEGYYEQYF. DNA of the CDR3: TGTGCCAGCGAGGAGGGTTACTACGAGCAGTACTTC.